Below, one TCR beta chain is given with its context. No antigen is known for it. This sample is part of a study of identical twins. Overall study findings and caveats: These conclusions were based on statistical analysis (cross-sectional, not following the same donors). The degree of excess twin sharing was weaker in beta out-of-frame sequences.

TCRdb processed the 5' RACE reads anew with MiXCR; each CDR3 protein has one entry. In the table there are fewer than 550,000 distinct CDR3 sequences, 13% to 15% of which are singletons. These data were likewise used in another study, on yellow fever vaccine responses in identical twins.

Sequenced material: CD4+ T cells sorted from blood. The sequence came from a woman between 18 and 29 years old in good health.

This chain's CDR3 is CASSPGTGVNTGELFF. The DNA of the CDR3 is TGCGCCAGCAGCCCAGGTACAGGGGTGAACACCGGGGAGCTGTTTTTT. V and J are TRBV5-1 and TRBJ2-2, with 7 bases aligning to TRBD1. V trimming: 4 bases; J trimming: 1 base; junction bases outside the gene matches: 7. CDR1 and CDR2 (germline): SGHRS, YFSETQ. CDR3 length equals 16 residues.